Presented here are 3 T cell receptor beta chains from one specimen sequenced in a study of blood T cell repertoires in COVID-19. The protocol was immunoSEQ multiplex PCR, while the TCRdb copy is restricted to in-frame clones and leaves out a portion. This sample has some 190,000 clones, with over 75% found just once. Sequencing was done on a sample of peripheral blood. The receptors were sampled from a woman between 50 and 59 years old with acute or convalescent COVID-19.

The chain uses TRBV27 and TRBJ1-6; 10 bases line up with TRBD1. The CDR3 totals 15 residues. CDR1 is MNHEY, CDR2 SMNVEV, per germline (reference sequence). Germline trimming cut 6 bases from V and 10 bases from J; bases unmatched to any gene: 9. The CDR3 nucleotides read TGTGCCAGCAGCAACACGGGACAGGGGCGGTCACCCCTCCACTTT. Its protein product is CASSNTGQGRSPLHF.

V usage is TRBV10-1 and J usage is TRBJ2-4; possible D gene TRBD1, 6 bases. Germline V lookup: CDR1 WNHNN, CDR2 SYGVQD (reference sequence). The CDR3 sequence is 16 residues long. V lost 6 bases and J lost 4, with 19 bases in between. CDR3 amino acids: CASSPFTGTEKNIQYF. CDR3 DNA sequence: TGCGCCAGCAGCCCTTTTACAGGGACCGAAAAAAACATTCAGTACTTC.

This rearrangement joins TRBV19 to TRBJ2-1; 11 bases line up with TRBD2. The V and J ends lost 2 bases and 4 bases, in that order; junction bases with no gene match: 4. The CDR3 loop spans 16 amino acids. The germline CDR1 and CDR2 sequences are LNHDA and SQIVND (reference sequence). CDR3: CASSINGLAGYNEQFF. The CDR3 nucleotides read TGTGCCAGTAGTATAAATGGACTAGCGGGTTACAATGAGCAGTTCTTC.